This T cell receptor beta chain was found in a study of T cell responses to AZD1222 COVID-19 vaccine. General study findings and limits: Only 5 or 6 AZD1222 recipients were seropositive at baseline. Spike-spanning, vaccine-associated CD4 TCRs were dominant at 160-218 and 743-854. Repertoire collection took place solely once the T cell response had peaked.

A word on this clone: Its antigen remains unidentified.

This table comes from immunoSEQ multiplex PCR, and its TCRdb copy is limited to in-frame clones, with some not included. Of 120,000 to 150,000 clones in the sample, approximately 94% were seen once. The clonotype comes from an adult in good health. The sample in question was peripheral blood, obtained on day 0 of AZD1222 vaccination.

CDR3 protein: CASSQPWQGGYGYTF. The CDR3 DNA reads as TGTGCCAGCAGCCAGCCCTGGCAGGGAGGCTATGGCTACACCTTC. The chain has TRBV4-2 and TRBJ1-2, with D maybe TRBD1 (5 bases). V shed 3 bases and J shed 4 bases, with 15 bases lying between them. From germline, CDR1 is LGHNA and CDR2 YNFKEQ. This CDR3 has 15 residues.